This T cell receptor beta chain was obtained from a study of T cell responses to AZD1222 COVID-19 vaccine. Study-level information: Recipients boosted at about 4 weeks or about 12 weeks are pooled.

Study-wide results and caveats: Spike-specific TCR repertoires showed rising breadth and depth after two AZD1222 doses. Spike was spanned by vaccine-associated CD4 TCRs, which were dominant at 160-218 and 743-854.

CDR1 KGHSH and CDR2 LQKENI come from the germline V gene. Trimming shortened V by 3 bases and J by 1 base, and 6 bases separated the two germline ends. The CDR3 sequence is 14 residues long. Sequencing used immunoSEQ multiplex PCR; TCRdb keeps in-frame clones, though not all of them. The sample yields under 130,000 clones, roughly 91% seen once. With regard to this clone: The antigen is not known.

The receptor's source is an adult in good health. The chain combines TRBV18 with TRBJ2-2; D remains unclear. The source material was peripheral blood, sampled on day 0 of AZD1222 vaccination. CDR3 residues: CASSPIGNTGELFF. DNA for the CDR3: TGTGCCAGCTCACCGATCGGGAACACCGGGGAGCTGTTTTTT.